Listed here are 26 T cell receptor beta chains from one sample, sequenced in a study of blood T cell repertoires in COVID-19. Profiled with immunoSEQ multiplex PCR; TCRdb holds only in-frame clones, not every one. The table has about 190,000 clones, less than 80% seen once; the top ten hold around an eighth. Sequencing input: peripheral blood. All receptors derive from a woman in her fifties or sixties with acute or convalescent COVID-19.

The chain uses TRBV19 and TRBJ1-2; 8 nucleotides match TRBD1. The CDR3 runs 14 residues. With 6 bases clipped from V and 8 bases from J, the junction kept 11 bases outside the gene matches. Germline-derived CDR1 and CDR2 are LNHDA and SQIVND (reference sequence). The CDR3: CASRPRTGKEGYTF. CDR3 coding DNA: TGTGCCAGTAGGCCGCGGACAGGGAAAGAGGGCTACACCTTC.

This clone is a singleton in its sample. J is TRBJ2-6 and V is TRBV7-2; D uncertain. The V gene's germline CDR1 is SGHTA and CDR2 FQGNSA. The CDR3 spans 15 residues. The V gene lost 0 bases and the J gene lost 1 base, with 4 bases spanning the gap. The CDR3 coding sequence is TGTGCCAGCAGCTTAGCCCAGTCTGGGGCCAACGTCCTGACTTTC. It codes for CASSLAQSGANVLTF.

J is TRBJ2-1 and V is TRBV28, with no clear D. The CDR3 consists of 12 residues. Germline V lookup: CDR1 MDHEN, CDR2 SYDVKM. V was pared by 2 bases and J by 8 bases, with 7 bases between. For the CDR3, the DNA is TGTGCCAGCAGTTTAGCCGGTGATGAGCAGTTCTTC. Translation gives CASSLAGDEQFF.

The rearrangement uses TRBV10-2 and TRBJ2-7, with D possibly matching TRBD2 (7 bases). The CDR3 consists of 13 residues. V was trimmed by 7 bases and J by 3 bases, leaving 13 bases between them. The germline CDR1 and CDR2 sequences are WSHSY and SAAADI. CDR3 in amino acids: CASKRDIDYEQYF. The CDR3 nucleotides are TGCGCCAGCAAGCGGGACATCGACTACGAGCAGTACTTC.

The chain couples TRBV10-1 to TRBJ2-7, with D possibly being TRBD1 (6 bases). Germline V gene data show CDR1 as WNHNN and CDR2 as SYGVQD (reference sequence). The V end lost 4 bases, the J end lost 9 bases, and 19 bases lay between the germline ends. This CDR3 has 14 amino acids. The CDR3 nucleotides read TGCGCCAGCAGTGCAGGGACACAGAGGGATCGGCAGTACTTC. It codes for CASSAGTQRDRQYF.

The rearrangement links TRBV19 to TRBJ2-3; 11 positions agree with TRBD2. Losses at the gene ends were 5 bases for V and 0 bases for J; bases not matched to a gene: 4. From germline, CDR1 is LNHDA and CDR2 SQIVND (reference sequence). The CDR3 has 16 amino acids. CDR3 sequence: CASSPGLAVSTDTQYF. CDR3 nucleotides: TGTGCCAGTAGTCCGGGACTAGCGGTAAGCACAGATACGCAGTATTTT.

This chain uses TRBV2 with TRBJ1-1; the D gene is possibly TRBD1 (6 bases). The CDR3 is 14 amino acids. Trimming removed 6 bases from V and 3 bases from J, with 14 bases in between. Germline V CDR1 and CDR2: SNHLY, FYNNEI. CDR3 sequence reads: CASRGQRLDTEAFF. The CDR3 nucleotides are TGTGCCAGCAGAGGACAGCGATTAGACACTGAAGCTTTCTTT.

This clone appeared a single time. This chain links TRBV4-1 with TRBJ2-3; tentatively, D is TRBD2 (6 bases). Per the germline V gene, CDR1 is MGHRA and CDR2 is YSYEKL. V was cut by 2 bases and J by 0 bases, with 15 bases left in between. The CDR3 has 17 residues. CDR3 sequence (DNA): TGCGCCAGCAGCCAAAAGGGGTCGGGAGCTAGCACAGATACGCAGTATTTT. As protein: CASSQKGSGASTDTQYF.

J is TRBJ2-2 and V is TRBV6-1; tentative D call: TRBD1 (6 bases). The CDR3 loop spans 14 amino acids. The V gene lost 3 bases and the J gene lost 1 base, with 6 bases spanning the gap. The germline gives CDR1 MNHNS, CDR2 SASEGT. The CDR3 nucleotides read TGTGCCAGCAGTGAGGGACAGAACACCGGGGAGCTGTTTTTT. Amino acid sequence: CASSEGQNTGELFF.

This clone has just one count. The chain combines TRBV3-1 (or the pseudogene TRBV3-2) with TRBJ1-2, with a tentative D call TRBD1 (6 bases). The V end lost 0 bases, the J end lost 8 bases, and 16 bases lay between the germline ends. The germline V gene has CDR1 LGHDT and CDR2 YNNKEL (reference sequence). The CDR3 runs 15 residues. CDR3 coding DNA: TGTGCCAGCAGCCAAGATGAGAGAACAGGGAGCGGCTACACCTTC. Its translation is CASSQDERTGSGYTF.

The chain combines TRBV30 with TRBJ2-3; the match to TRBD1 covers 8 bases. V was clipped by 3 bases and J by 0 bases; unmatched bases: 5. Germline V lookup: CDR1 GTSNPN, CDR2 SVGIG (reference sequence). CDR3 length: 15 residues. The CDR3 nucleotides are TGTGCCTGGAGGCGGCAGGGGGCTAGCACAGATACGCAGTATTTT. Amino acid sequence: CAWRRQGASTDTQYF.

The V gene is TRBV30, the J gene TRBJ2-5; the match to TRBD2 covers 7 bases. CDR1 GTSNPN and CDR2 SVGIG come from the germline V gene (reference sequence). This CDR3 is built from 14 residues. V shed 2 bases and J 9 bases; nucleotides not matched to a gene: 12. The CDR3 region is CAWSLRDYFEAQYF. Here the CDR3 DNA reads TGTGCCTGGAGTCTCCGGGACTACTTCGAGGCCCAGTACTTC.

This clone was seen a single time. The chain is built from TRBV18 and TRBJ1-3, with 7 bases matching TRBD1. The CDR3 sequence is 18 residues long. Trimming cost V 1 base and J 0 bases; bases outside gene matches: 9. Looked up from germline, CDR1 is KGHSH and CDR2 is LQKENI. Written as DNA, the CDR3 is TGTGCCAGCTCACCACTCTCGGGCGGACAGGACTCTGGAAACACCATATATTTT. Protein: CASSPLSGGQDSGNTIYF. The whole variable domain, remainder taken from reference TRBV18 and TRBJ1-3, is NAGVMQNPRHLVRRRGQEARLRCSPMKGHSHVYWYRQLPEEGLKFMVYLQKENIIDESGMPKERFSAEFPKEGPSILRIQQVVRGDSAAYFCASSPLSGGQDSGNTIYFGEGSWLTVV.

This chain connects TRBV14 to TRBJ2-1; 8 bases fit TRBD2. Germline-derived CDR1 and CDR2 are SGHDN and FVKESK. This CDR3 has 13 amino acids. The ends lost 4 bases at V and 6 bases at J; junction bases unmatched: 2. The CDR3 sequence is CASSRTSLNEQFF. The CDR3 DNA sequence: TGTGCCAGCAGCCGGACTAGCCTCAATGAGCAGTTCTTC.

The CDR3 here is CASSFPGWEQYF. CDR3 DNA sequence: TGTGCCAGCAGTTTCCCAGGGTGGGAGCAGTACTTC. The chain carries TRBV6-5 and TRBJ2-7, with D maybe TRBD1 (5 bases). Per the germline V gene, CDR1 is MNHEY and CDR2 is SVGAGI. Trimming removed 4 bases at V and 7 bases at J, with 11 bases between. This CDR3 comprises 12 residues.

The V and J genes are TRBV7-7 and TRBJ2-5; 14 nucleotides agree with TRBD2. This CDR3 has 17 amino acids. Germline assignment: CDR1 SSHAT and CDR2 FNYEAQ (reference sequence). J gave up 5 bases and V 5 bases, and 10 bases lay outside the gene matches. CDR3 sequence (DNA): TGTGCCAGCAGCGCTGGACTAGCGGGAGGAAGCTCCGAGACCCAGTACTTC. This translates into CASSAGLAGGSSETQYF.

CDR3 bases: TGTGCCAGCAGCCCCGCCTACGGACAGATAAACACCGGGGAGCTGTTTTTT. Residues: CASSPAYGQINTGELFF. V and J are TRBV11-3 and TRBJ2-2; tentative D call: TRBD1 (6 bases). The CDR3 length is 17 residues. V lost 5 bases to trimming and J lost 2 bases, with 18 bases between them. The germline V gene encodes CDR1 SGHNT and CDR2 YENEEA.

The chain links TRBV6-5 to TRBJ2-5, with D possibly TRBD2 on 6 matching bases. The V gene's germline CDR1 is MNHEY and CDR2 SVGAGI. The CDR3 length is 14 residues. The V gene lost 6 bases and the J gene lost 4 bases, with 15 bases spanning the gap. The CDR3 region has the DNA TGTGCCAGCAGACAGACGGGGGTGGGAGAGACCCAGTACTTC. Translation gives CASRQTGVGETQYF.

The V call is TRBV19, the J call TRBJ2-7; TRBD2 aligns across 13 bases. V dropped 3 bases and J dropped 4; count of bases not matched to a gene: 9. The length of the CDR3 is 17 residues. CDR1 and CDR2 (germline): LNHDA, SQIVND (reference sequence). DNA for the CDR3: TGTGCCAGTAGTATTGGACTAGCGGGAGAGTTGGGGTACGAGCAGTACTTC. Amino acids: CASSIGLAGELGYEQYF.

The chain couples TRBV11-2 to TRBJ2-7; 8 positions agree with TRBD2. This CDR3 spans 14 amino acids. V was pared by 1 base and J by 4 bases, with 3 bases of the junction left unmatched. CDR1 and CDR2 from the germline V gene are SGHAT and FQNNGV. CDR3 sequence reads: CASSLVTGGYEQYF. CDR3 DNA: TGTGCCAGCAGCTTAGTCACGGGGGGGTACGAGCAGTACTTC.

This chain links TRBV19 with TRBJ2-1, with TRBD2 matching 9 bases. After removal of 5 bases from V and 0 bases from J, the junction contained 11 bases not matched to a gene. This CDR3 is built from 18 residues. Germline CDR1 LNHDA, CDR2 SQIVND (reference sequence). DNA for the CDR3: TGTGCCAGTAGTTCGAAAGGAGCGGGGGGCTCCTCCTACAATGAGCAGTTCTTC. It specifies CASSSKGAGGSSYNEQFF. Variable domain in full (rest from reference TRBV19 and TRBJ2-1): DGGITQSPKYLFRKEGQNVTLSCEQNLNHDAMYWYRQDPGQGLRLIYYSQIVNDFQKGDIAEGYSVSREKKESFPLTVTSAQKNPTAFYLCASSSKGAGGSSYNEQFFGPGTRLTVL.

The chain combines TRBV6-5 with TRBJ1-1; D unresolved. The CDR3 consists of 13 residues. From germline, CDR1 is MNHEY and CDR2 SVGAGI. Trimming shortened V by 2 bases and J by 4 bases, and 8 bases separated the two germline ends. CDR3 amino acids: CASSYSGITEAFF. The CDR3, as DNA: TGTGCCAGCAGTTACAGCGGGATCACTGAAGCTTTCTTT.

The chain uses TRBV19 and TRBJ1-1; a weak D match, TRBD1 (5 bases). The CDR3 has 17 residues. The germline gives CDR1 LNHDA, CDR2 SQIVND (reference sequence). Trimming took off 4 bases at V and 1 base at J, with 19 bases between the two ends. This CDR3 is CASSRGGQDSRNTEAFF. The CDR3 region has the DNA TGTGCCAGTAGTAGGGGGGGTCAGGATTCTCGGAACACTGAAGCTTTCTTT.

J is TRBJ2-5 and V is TRBV10-3; tentative D call: TRBD1 (6 bases). CDR3 length equals 13 residues. Germline V CDR1 and CDR2: ENHRY, SYGVKD. V lost 8 bases, J lost 4 bases, and 14 bases lay in between. The DNA for the CDR3 is TGTGCCATCGCGGAAACAGGGAGAGAGACCCAGTACTTC. Translated: CAIAETGRETQYF.

The chain links TRBV6-2 or TRBV6-3 to TRBJ1-5; 9 bases agree with TRBD1. Germline loops: CDR1 MNHEY, CDR2 SVGEGT. V trimming: 6 bases; J trimming: 7 bases; junction bases outside the gene matches: 13. The length of the CDR3 is 16 residues. CDR3 DNA: TGTGCCAGCAGCCCAGGGACAGGGAGGGGTCTGCAGCCCCAGCATTTT. Encoded protein: CASSPGTGRGLQPQHF.

J is TRBJ2-7 and V is TRBV6-5; D may be TRBD2 (6 bases). The ends were cut back, 8 bases at V and 6 bases at J, with 17 bases in the middle. CDR1 and CDR2 from the germline V gene are MNHEY and SVGAGI. This CDR3 is 13 amino acids long. DNA of the CDR3: TGTGCCAGCGGGCGGTTAGCGGTGAGCGAGCAGTACTTC. Translation gives CASGRLAVSEQYF.